The 2 T cell receptor beta chains below come from one sample, sequenced in a study of vaccination and CD4 T cells after COVID-19. Their antigens are not known. Treatment reported: roughly 10-day PBMC culture with coronavirus spike peptide pools or control peptides (ViraFEST assay). Sequenced with the Oncomine TCR Beta short-read assay was DNA taken from cultured CD4+ T cells. TCRdb re-called the PCR reads with MiXCR, one entry per CDR3 protein. The sample yields around 11,000 distinct CDR3 sequences, over 55% seen once. The sample was CD4+ T cells from blood, cultured in vitro. The source of these receptors is a human donor who had recovered from COVID-19.

The chain recombines TRBV5-6 with TRBJ1-6; 7 bases fit TRBD1. This CDR3 comprises 16 residues. Germline lookup yields CDR1 SGHDT and CDR2 YYEEEE. The V gene end was trimmed by 4 bases and the J gene end by 0 bases; junction bases not matched to a gene: 4. This CDR3 reads CASSARQGSYNSPLHF. The CDR3 nucleotides are TGTGCCAGCAGCGCCCGACAGGGCTCCTATAATTCACCCCTCCACTTT.

This sequence joins TRBV24-1 and TRBJ2-3, with 7 bases matching TRBD2. The germline V gene has CDR1 KGHDR and CDR2 SFDVKD. V was pared by 6 bases and J by 0 bases, with 2 bases of the junction left unmatched. The CDR3 spans 14 residues. The chain's CDR3 is CATSTGGSTDTQYF. CDR3 DNA: TGTGCCACCAGTACGGGGGGAAGCACAGATACGCAGTATTTT.